This T cell receptor beta chain was found in a study of regulatory T cells in long-lasting Graves disease. This clonotype came up many times. Relying on iRepertoire HTBI primers and Arm-PCR of CDR3 regions, the team built TCR beta libraries. TCRdb re-derived calls from the multiplex PCR reads in MiXCR, one entry per CDR3 protein. Among roughly 700,000 distinct CDR3 sequences listed, 25% to 35% were seen once. This CDR3 spans 15 amino acids. Trimming removed 6 bases at V and 1 base at J, with 15 bases between. Time point described: persistent/refractory GD, antithyroid drugs over 5 years with positive TRAb. The TCR library was made from RNA that had been extracted from PBMCs in TRIzol.

This sample comprised peripheral blood mononuclear cells (PBMCs), obtained when the disease was refractory, from a patient treated with antithyroid drugs. This receptor was identified in a female donor with Graves disease. The V call is TRBV12-3 or TRBV12-4, the J call TRBJ1-1; D is undetermined. CDR3: CASRTNQEKNTEAFF. The CDR3 DNA sequence: TGTGCCAGCAGGACTAACCAGGAGAAGAACACTGAAGCTTTCTTT.